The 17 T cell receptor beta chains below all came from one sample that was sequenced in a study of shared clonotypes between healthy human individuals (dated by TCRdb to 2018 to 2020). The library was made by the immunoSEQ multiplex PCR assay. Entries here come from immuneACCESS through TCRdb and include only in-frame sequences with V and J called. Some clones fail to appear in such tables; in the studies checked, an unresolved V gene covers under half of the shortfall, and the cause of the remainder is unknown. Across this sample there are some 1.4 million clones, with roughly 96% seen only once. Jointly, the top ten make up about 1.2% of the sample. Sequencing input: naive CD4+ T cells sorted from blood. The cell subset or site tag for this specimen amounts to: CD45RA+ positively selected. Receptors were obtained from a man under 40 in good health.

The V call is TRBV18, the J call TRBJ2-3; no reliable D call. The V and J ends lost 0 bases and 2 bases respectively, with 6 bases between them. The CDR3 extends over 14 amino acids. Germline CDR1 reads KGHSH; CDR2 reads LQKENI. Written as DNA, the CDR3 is TGTGCCAGCTCACCACCCGGATACACAGATACGCAGTATTTT. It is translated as CASSPPGYTDTQYF.

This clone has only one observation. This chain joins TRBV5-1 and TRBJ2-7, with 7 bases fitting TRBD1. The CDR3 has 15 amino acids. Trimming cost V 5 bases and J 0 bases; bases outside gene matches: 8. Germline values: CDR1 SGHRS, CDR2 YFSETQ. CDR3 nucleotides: TGCGCCAGCAGTCCCACCCAGGGGGACTCCTACGAGCAGTACTTC. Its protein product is CASSPTQGDSYEQYF.

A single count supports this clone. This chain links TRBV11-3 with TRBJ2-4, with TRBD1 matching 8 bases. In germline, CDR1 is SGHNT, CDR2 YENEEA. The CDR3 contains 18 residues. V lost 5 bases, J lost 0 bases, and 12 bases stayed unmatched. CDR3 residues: CASSTQGDRRLAKNIQYF. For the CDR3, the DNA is TGTGCCAGCAGCACACAGGGGGACAGGCGTCTAGCCAAAAACATTCAGTACTTC.

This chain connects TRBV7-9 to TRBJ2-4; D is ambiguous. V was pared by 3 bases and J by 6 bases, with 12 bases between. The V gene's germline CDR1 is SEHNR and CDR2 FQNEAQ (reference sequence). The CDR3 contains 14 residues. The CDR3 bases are TGTGCCAGCAGCTTGCTGGGCCGGCTAAACATTCAGTACTTC. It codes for CASSLLGRLNIQYF.

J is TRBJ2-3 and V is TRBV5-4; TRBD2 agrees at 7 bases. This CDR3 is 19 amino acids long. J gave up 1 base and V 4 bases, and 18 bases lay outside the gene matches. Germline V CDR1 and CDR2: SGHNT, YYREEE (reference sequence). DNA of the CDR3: TGTGCCAGCAGCCCGGAGGGTCTACTAGCGCCTTTCCGCACAGATACGCAGTATTTT. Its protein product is CASSPEGLLAPFRTDTQYF.

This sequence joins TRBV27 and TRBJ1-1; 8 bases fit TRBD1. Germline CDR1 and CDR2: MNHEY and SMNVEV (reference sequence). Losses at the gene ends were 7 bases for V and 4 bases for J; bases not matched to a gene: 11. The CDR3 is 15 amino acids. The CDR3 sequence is CASTTGTGWGTEAFF. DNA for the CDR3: TGTGCCAGCACTACCGGGACAGGATGGGGCACTGAAGCTTTCTTT.

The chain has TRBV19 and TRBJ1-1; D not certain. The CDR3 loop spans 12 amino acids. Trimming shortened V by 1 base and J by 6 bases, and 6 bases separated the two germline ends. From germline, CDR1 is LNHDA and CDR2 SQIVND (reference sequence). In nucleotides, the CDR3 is TGTGCCAGTAGTATAGTAGGGTCTGAAGCTTTCTTT. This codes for CASSIVGSEAFF.

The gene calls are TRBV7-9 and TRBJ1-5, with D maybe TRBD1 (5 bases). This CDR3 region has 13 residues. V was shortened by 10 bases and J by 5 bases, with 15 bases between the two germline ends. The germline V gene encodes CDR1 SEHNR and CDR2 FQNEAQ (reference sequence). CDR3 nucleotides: TGTGCCACATCGGGGGGAATCGATCAGCCCCAGCATTTT. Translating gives CATSGGIDQPQHF. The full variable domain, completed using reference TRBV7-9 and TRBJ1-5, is DTGVSQNPRHKITKRGQNVTFRCDPISEHNRLYWYRQTLGQGPEFLTYFQNEAQLEKSRLLSDRFSAERPKGSFSTLEIQRTEQGDSAMYLCATSGGIDQPQHFGDGTRLSIL.

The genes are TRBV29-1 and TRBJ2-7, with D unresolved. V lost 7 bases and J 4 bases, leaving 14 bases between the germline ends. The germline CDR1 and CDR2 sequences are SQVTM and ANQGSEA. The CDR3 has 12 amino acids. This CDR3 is CSAITEIYEQYF. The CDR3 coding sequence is TGCAGCGCCATCACTGAGATTTACGAGCAGTACTTC.

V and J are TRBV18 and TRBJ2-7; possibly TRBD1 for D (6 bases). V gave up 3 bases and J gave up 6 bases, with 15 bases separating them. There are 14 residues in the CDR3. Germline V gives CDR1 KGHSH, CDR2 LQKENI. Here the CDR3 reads CASSPRQVYSEQYF. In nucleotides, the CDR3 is TGTGCCAGCTCACCGAGACAGGTCTACTCCGAGCAGTACTTC.

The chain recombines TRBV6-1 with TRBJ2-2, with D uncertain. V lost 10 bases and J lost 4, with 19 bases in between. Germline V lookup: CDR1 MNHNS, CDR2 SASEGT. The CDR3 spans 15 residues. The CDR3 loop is CATSTKGIGTGELFF. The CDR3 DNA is TGTGCCACCTCGACCAAGGGCATTGGCACCGGGGAGCTGTTTTTT.

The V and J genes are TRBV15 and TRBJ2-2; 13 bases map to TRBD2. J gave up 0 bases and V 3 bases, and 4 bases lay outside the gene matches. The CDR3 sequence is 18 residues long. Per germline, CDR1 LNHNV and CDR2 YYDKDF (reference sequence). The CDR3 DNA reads TGTGCCACCAGCAGGCCGGGACTAGCGGGACCGAACACCGGGGAGCTGTTTTTT. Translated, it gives CATSRPGLAGPNTGELFF.

The CDR3, as DNA: TGTGCCAGTAGTATAGCCCACGTGGGGCAGCGGAGCTCCTACAATGAGCAGTTCTTC. It is translated as CASSIAHVGQRSSYNEQFF. The gene calls are TRBV19 and TRBJ2-1; the D call may be TRBD1 or TRBD2 (5 bases each). The CDR3 runs 19 residues. Germline V CDR1 and CDR2: LNHDA, SQIVND (reference sequence). Trimming took off 1 base at V and 0 bases at J, with 19 bases between the two ends.

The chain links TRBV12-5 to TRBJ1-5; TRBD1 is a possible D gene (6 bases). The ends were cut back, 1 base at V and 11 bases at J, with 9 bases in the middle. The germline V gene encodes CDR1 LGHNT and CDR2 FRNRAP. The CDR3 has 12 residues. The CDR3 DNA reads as TGTGCTAGTGGTTTGGGGAAGGGGGCCCAGCATTTT. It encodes CASGLGKGAQHF.

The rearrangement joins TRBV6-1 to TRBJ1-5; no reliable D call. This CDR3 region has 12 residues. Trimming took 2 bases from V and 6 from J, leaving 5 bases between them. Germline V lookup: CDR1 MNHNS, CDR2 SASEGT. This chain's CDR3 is CASSEMAQPQHF. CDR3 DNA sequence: TGTGCCAGCAGTGAAATGGCTCAGCCCCAGCATTTT.

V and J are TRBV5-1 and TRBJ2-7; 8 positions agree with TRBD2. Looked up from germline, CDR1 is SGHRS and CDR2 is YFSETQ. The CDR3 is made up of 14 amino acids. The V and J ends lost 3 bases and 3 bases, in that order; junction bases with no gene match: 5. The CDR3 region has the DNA TGCGCCAGCAGCTCCACAGCGGGGGTCTACGAGCAGTACTTC. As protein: CASSSTAGVYEQYF.

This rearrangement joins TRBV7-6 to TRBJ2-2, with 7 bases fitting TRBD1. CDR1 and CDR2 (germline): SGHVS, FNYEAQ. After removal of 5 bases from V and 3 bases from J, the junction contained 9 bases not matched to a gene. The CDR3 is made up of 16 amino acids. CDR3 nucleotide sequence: TGTGCCAGCAGCCCTCTTACAGGGGTGGACACCGGGGAGCTGTTTTTT. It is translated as CASSPLTGVDTGELFF. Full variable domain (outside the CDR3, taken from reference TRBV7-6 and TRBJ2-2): GAGVSQSPRYKVTKRGQDVALRCDPISGHVSLYWYRQALGQGPEFLTYFNYEAQQDKSGLPNDRFSAERPEGSISTLTIQRTEQRDSAMYRCASSPLTGVDTGELFFGEGSRLTVL.